The entry below gives a single TCR beta chain sequence along with its context. The CDR3 ends on some other residue instead of the conserved phenylalanine or tryptophan, so this is likely a read error. No DNA is shown, since the ends of the CDR3 on it are uncertain; the CDR3 is the one TCRdb lists. These data belong to a study of OX40 agonist ivuxolimab in advanced cancers. Study details: A mean age of about 56 years, range about 20 to 85, was recorded, and about 83% were male.

The CDR3 comprises 12 residues, both ends counted. Sequenced by immunoSEQ multiplex PCR; TCRdb stores in-frame clones only, minus some. The table lists almost 70,000 clones, roughly 89% of them singletons. Sequencing was performed on CD4+ or CD8+ T cells sorted from blood, taken in a trial of the OX40 agonist ivuxolimab. The receptor's source is an adult with an advanced solid tumor such as melanoma, head and neck, liver or kidney cancer. The gene calls are TRBV21-1 and TRBJ2-3; the table names TRBD2, a call not compared with the DNA. TRBV21-1 is assigned pseudogene status. The chain's CDR3 is CASKKGTLLAQR.